One and the same sample provided the 15 T cell receptor beta chains below, sequenced in a study of blood T cell repertoires in COVID-19. Profiled with immunoSEQ multiplex PCR; TCRdb holds only in-frame clones, not every one. Of about 150,000 clones in the sample, roughly nine tenths are singletons; the top ten hold roughly 1.5%. Sequencing input: peripheral blood. The receptor source for this set is a human donor in a cohort sampled during active COVID-19.

The chain is built from TRBV7-9 and TRBJ1-1, with 7 nucleotides matching TRBD1. V gave up 3 bases and J gave up 3 bases; unmatched junction bases: 10. CDR3 length: 16 residues. CDR1 and CDR2 (germline): SEHNR, FQNEAQ (reference sequence). CDR3 sequence: CASSFPPGQPYTEAFF. CDR3 DNA: TGTGCCAGCAGCTTCCCCCCGGGACAGCCATACACTGAAGCTTTCTTT.

The chain combines TRBV6-5 with TRBJ1-1; D is undetermined. The CDR3 length is 13 residues. V shed 6 bases and J shed 3 bases, with 11 bases lying between them. The germline CDR1 and CDR2 sequences are MNHEY and SVGAGI. The CDR3 loop reads CASSPRGDTEAFF. The CDR3 nucleotides read TGTGCCAGCAGCCCGCGGGGAGACACTGAAGCTTTCTTT.

This rearrangement joins TRBV4-1 to TRBJ2-7; 9 bases are a match to TRBD1. The CDR3 is 15 residues long. J was trimmed by 3 bases and V by 6 bases; bases with no gene match: 9. Germline-derived CDR1 and CDR2 are MGHRA and YSYEKL. The CDR3 reads CASSRTETGGYEQYF. CDR3 DNA: TGCGCCAGCAGTCGCACCGAGACAGGGGGCTACGAGCAGTACTTC.

The rearrangement uses TRBV2 and TRBJ1-4, with TRBD1 identical over 7 bases. Germline V gives CDR1 SNHLY, CDR2 FYNNEI. This CDR3 contains 15 residues. V lost 4 bases to trimming and J lost 3 bases; unmatched junction nucleotides: 5. CDR3 coding DNA: TGTGCCAGCAGTGCCACCGGGACAGCTAATGAAAAACTGTTTTTT. Protein: CASSATGTANEKLFF.

The chain combines TRBV19 with TRBJ1-5; D remains ambiguous. V dropped 7 bases and J dropped 7 bases, with 17 bases sitting between them. This CDR3 spans 14 amino acids. Germline CDR1 and CDR2: LNHDA and SQIVND (reference sequence). The CDR3, as DNA: TGTGCCAGTACCACCTGGGAGGGTGTGCAGCCCCAGCATTTT. This gives the protein CASTTWEGVQPQHF. Full variable domain (missing parts from reference TRBV19 and TRBJ1-5): DGGITQSPKYLFRKEGQNVTLSCEQNLNHDAMYWYRQDPGQGLRLIYYSQIVNDFQKGDIAEGYSVSREKKESFPLTVTSAQKNPTAFYLCASTTWEGVQPQHFGDGTRLSIL.

The V call is TRBV28, the J call TRBJ1-4; TRBD1 might be the D (6 bases). CDR3 length equals 15 residues. The germline CDR1 and CDR2 sequences are MDHEN and SYDVKM. V lost 1 base and J 8 bases, leaving 14 bases between the germline ends. The CDR3 DNA follows: TGTGCCAGCAGTTTATTTCGGGGGGCTGGGGAAAAACTGTTTTTT. Its translation: CASSLFRGAGEKLFF. The whole variable domain, filled in from reference TRBV28 and TRBJ1-4, reads DVKVTQSSRYLVKRTGEKVFLECVQDMDHENMFWYRQDPGLGLRLIYFSYDVKMKEKGDIPEGYSVSREKKERFSLILESASTNQTSMYLCASSLFRGAGEKLFFGSGTQLSVL.

The genes are TRBV6-5 and TRBJ2-2, with 10 bases identical to TRBD1. The CDR3 totals 14 residues. V lost 11 bases to trimming and J lost 4 bases; unmatched junction nucleotides: 7. In germline, CDR1 is MNHEY, CDR2 SVGAGI. CDR3 nucleotides: TGTGCCTGCGGGCGGGACAGGGGCACCGGGGAGCTGTTTTTT. Translation: CACGRDRGTGELFF.

This rearrangement joins TRBV10-1 to TRBJ2-7; 7 positions match TRBD1. V lost 6 bases and J lost 1; bases outside the gene matches: 3. The CDR3 length is 13 residues. CDR1 WNHNN and CDR2 SYGVQD come from the germline V gene (reference sequence). The CDR3 DNA follows: TGCGCCAGCAGCAGGACAGGTTCCTACGAGCAGTACTTC. Translation: CASSRTGSYEQYF.

This chain connects TRBV6-1 to TRBJ2-7, with 10 bases matching TRBD1. V dropped 1 base and J dropped 3; count of bases not matched to a gene: 3. Per the germline V gene, CDR1 is MNHNS and CDR2 is SASEGT. The CDR3 is made up of 15 amino acids. This CDR3 reads CASSEGWTGGYEQYF. In DNA, the CDR3 is TGTGCCAGCAGTGAAGGGTGGACAGGGGGCTACGAGCAGTACTTC.

The chain uses TRBV20-1 and TRBJ1-1, with D possibly TRBD1 on 5 matching bases. Trimming cost V 4 bases and J 5 bases, with 8 bases left between them. Germline V gene lookup returns CDR1 DFQATT and CDR2 SNEGSKA (reference sequence). This CDR3 contains 11 residues. As DNA, the CDR3 is TGCAGTGCTACGGGGGAAACTGAAGCTTTCTTT. Protein sequence: CSATGETEAFF.

The V gene is TRBV7-6, the J gene TRBJ2-3, with D possibly TRBD1 on 6 matching bases. The CDR3 has 15 residues. Germline V gives CDR1 SGHVS, CDR2 FNYEAQ. Trimming took off 5 bases at V and 4 bases at J, with 16 bases between the two ends. The CDR3 loop reads CASSDHRQVPDTQYF. Here the CDR3 DNA reads TGTGCCAGCAGCGACCATCGACAGGTCCCAGATACGCAGTATTTT.

The chain joins TRBV9 to TRBJ2-7; 7 nucleotides line up with TRBD2. Germline trimming cut 3 bases from V and 2 bases from J; bases unmatched to any gene: 5. This CDR3 contains 14 residues. Germline assignment: CDR1 SGDLS and CDR2 YYNGEE. The chain's CDR3 is CASSGVAGAYEQYF. The CDR3 DNA follows: TGTGCCAGCAGCGGGGTAGCGGGCGCCTACGAGCAGTACTTC.

The V call is TRBV6-6, the J call TRBJ2-1; D is ambiguous. The V end was cut by 7 bases, the J end by 8 bases, with 9 bases between. The germline V gene has CDR1 MNHNY and CDR2 SVGAGI (reference sequence). The CDR3 is 11 residues long. The CDR3 here is CASTWSDEQFF. The CDR3 DNA sequence: TGTGCCAGCACGTGGTCGGATGAGCAGTTCTTC.

The chain combines TRBV6-5 with TRBJ2-7; TRBD1 agrees at 11 bases. With V trimmed by 5 bases and J by 4 bases, 4 bases remained unmatched. CDR3 length: 14 amino acids. The germline V gene encodes CDR1 MNHEY and CDR2 SVGAGI. The CDR3 DNA reads TGTGCCAGCAGTAGGACAGGGGGCAGGTACGAGCAGTACTTC. It yields the protein CASSRTGGRYEQYF.

The chain links TRBV15 to TRBJ1-3, with D perhaps TRBD1 (6 bases). The CDR3 totals 13 residues. Trimming stripped 10 bases from V and 0 bases from J, with 10 bases between. The germline gives CDR1 LNHNV, CDR2 YYDKDF (reference sequence). CDR3: CAIRQDSGNTIYF. In nucleotides, the CDR3 is TGTGCCATCCGACAGGACTCTGGAAACACCATATATTTT.